This TCR beta chain was documented in a study of blood T cell repertoires in COVID-19. This clone is a singleton in its sample. The CDR3 sequence is 15 residues long. Trimming took 5 bases from V and 3 from J; bases not matched to a gene: 8. Germline V gene sequence: CDR1 SGHAT, CDR2 FQDESV (reference sequence). Original handling: From reference gene primer amplification, estimates of nucleated cell counts were derived. TCRdb's copy holds only in-frame clones and misses some; the assay was immunoSEQ multiplex PCR. Clone size and the V and J calls come from that table; the DNA yielded D and trimming. This table has about 94,000 clones, roughly 80% appearing once.

Input material: peripheral blood. The source of this sequence is a man aged 55-75 years with acute or convalescent COVID-19. The chain carries TRBV11-1 and TRBJ2-7, with 9 positions matching TRBD1. The CDR3 reads CASSRTGTGNYEQYF. The CDR3 DNA sequence: TGTGCCAGCAGCCGTACCGGGACAGGGAACTACGAGCAGTACTTC. The full variable domain, completed using reference TRBV11-1 and TRBJ2-7, is EAEVAQSPRYKITEKSQAVAFWCDPISGHATLYWYRQILGQGPELLVQFQDESVVDDSQLPKDRFSAERLKGVDSTLKIQPAELGDSAMYLCASSRTGTGNYEQYFGPGTRLTVT.